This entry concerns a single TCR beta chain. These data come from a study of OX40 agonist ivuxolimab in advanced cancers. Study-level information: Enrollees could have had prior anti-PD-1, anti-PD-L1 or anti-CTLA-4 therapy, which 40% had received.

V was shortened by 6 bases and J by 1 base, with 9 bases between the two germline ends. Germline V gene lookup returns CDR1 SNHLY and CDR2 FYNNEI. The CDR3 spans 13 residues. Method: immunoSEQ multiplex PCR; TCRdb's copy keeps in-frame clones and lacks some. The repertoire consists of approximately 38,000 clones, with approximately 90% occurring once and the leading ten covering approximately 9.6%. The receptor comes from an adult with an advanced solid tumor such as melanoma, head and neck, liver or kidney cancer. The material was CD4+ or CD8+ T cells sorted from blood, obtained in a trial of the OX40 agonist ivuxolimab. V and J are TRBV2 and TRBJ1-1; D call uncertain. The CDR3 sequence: CASRETRNTEAFF. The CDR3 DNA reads TGTGCCAGCAGGGAGACAAGGAACACTGAAGCTTTCTTT. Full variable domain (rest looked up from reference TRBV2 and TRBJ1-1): EPEVTQTPSHQVTQMGQEVILRCVPISNHLYFYWYRQILGQKVEFLVSFYNNEISEKSEIFDDQFSVERPDGSNFTLKIRSTKLEDSAMYFCASRETRNTEAFFGQGTRLTVV.